Sequencing of this TCR beta chain was carried out in a study of cytomegalovirus exposure and HLA in healthy donors. General study points: Earlier analysis yielded a pattern in which most TCR beta V segments were productive about 90% or about 30% of the time.

V was clipped by 0 bases and J by 3 bases; unmatched bases: 16. Germline values: CDR1 MGHRA, CDR2 YSYEKL. This CDR3 comprises 19 residues. Donors were ostensibly healthy at sampling, although undocumented immune exposures were probable. There are a few counts of this clone. The antigen is unknown. PCR employed 60 Vbeta and 13 Jbeta primers. In the authors' methods: Unique TCR beta chains numbered about 79 million in a later analysis, with roughly 10 million shared. Generated by immunoSEQ multiplex PCR, the TCRdb table keeps only in-frame clones and is missing some. V, J and clone size derive from that table, while D and trimming were established from the DNA sequence. This sample has under 55,000 clones, with approximately 70% found just once.

The specimen was PBMCs. The sequence was obtained from a woman aged 45-65 years in good health and CMV-seronegative. The V and J genes are TRBV4-1 and TRBJ2-7, with 8 bases matching TRBD2. CDR3 DNA sequence: TGCGCCAGCAGCCAAGAGGGTGGGGGACTAGGAGGAAGGCGCTACGAGCAGTACTTC. Encoded protein: CASSQEGGGLGGRRYEQYF.